This T cell receptor beta chain was recovered during a study of blood T cell repertoires in COVID-19. From germline, CDR1 is MNHNS and CDR2 SASEGT. This CDR3 region has 14 residues. V lost 1 base and J lost 7, with 10 bases in between. The method was immunoSEQ multiplex PCR; TCRdb's version includes in-frame clones alone and lacks a portion of them. The data contain 350,000 to 400,000 clones, around 87% of them seen just once; the ten biggest clones take up around 2%. The chain uses TRBV6-1 and TRBJ1-4; D gene unclear. The sequencing input was PBMCs or T cells enriched from blood (not recorded which). This clonotype was obtained from a man aged 35 to 55 in a cohort exposed to, infected with or recovered from COVID-19 (not recorded which). DNA for the CDR3: TGTGCCAGCAGTGAAGGAAGAAGTAGTGAAAAACTGTTTTTT. Translated, it gives CASSEGRSSEKLFF.